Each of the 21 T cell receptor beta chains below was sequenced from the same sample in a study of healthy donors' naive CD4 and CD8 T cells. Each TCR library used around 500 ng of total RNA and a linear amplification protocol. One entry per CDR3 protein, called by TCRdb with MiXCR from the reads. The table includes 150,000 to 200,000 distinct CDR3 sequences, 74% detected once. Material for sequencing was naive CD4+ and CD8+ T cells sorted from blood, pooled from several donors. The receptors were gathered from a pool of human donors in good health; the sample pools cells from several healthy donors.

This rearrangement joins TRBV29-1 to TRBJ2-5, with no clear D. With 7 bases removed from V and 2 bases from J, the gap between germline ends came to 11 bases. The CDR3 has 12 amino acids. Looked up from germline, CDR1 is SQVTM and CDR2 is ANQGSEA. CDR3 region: CSASVGQETQYF. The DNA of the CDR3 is TGCAGCGCCTCGGTAGGGCAAGAGACCCAGTACTTC. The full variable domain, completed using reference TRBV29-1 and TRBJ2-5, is SAVISQKPSRDICQRGTSLTIQCQVDSQVTMMFWYRQQPGQSLTLIATANQGSEATYESGFVIDKFPISRPNLTFSTLTVSNMSPEDSSIYLCSASVGQETQYFGPGTRLLVL.

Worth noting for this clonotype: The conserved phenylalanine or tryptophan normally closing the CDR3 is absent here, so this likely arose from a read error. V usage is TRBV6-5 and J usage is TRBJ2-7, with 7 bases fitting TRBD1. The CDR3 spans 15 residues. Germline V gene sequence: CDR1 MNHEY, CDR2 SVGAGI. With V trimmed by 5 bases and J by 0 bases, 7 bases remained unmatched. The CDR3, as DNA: TGTGCCAGCAGTACCCCGACAGGGAGCTCCTACGAGCAGTACCTC. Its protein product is CASSTPTGSSYEQYL.

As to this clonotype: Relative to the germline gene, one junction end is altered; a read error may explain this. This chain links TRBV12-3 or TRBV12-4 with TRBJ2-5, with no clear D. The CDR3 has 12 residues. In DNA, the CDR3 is TGTGCCAGCAGTTTAGTCGTCGAGACCCAGTATTTC. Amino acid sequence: CASSLVVETQYF.

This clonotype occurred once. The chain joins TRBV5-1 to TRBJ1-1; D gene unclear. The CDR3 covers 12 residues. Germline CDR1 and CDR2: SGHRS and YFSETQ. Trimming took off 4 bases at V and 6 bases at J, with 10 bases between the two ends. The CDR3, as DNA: TGCGCCAGCAGCCTCCGGTGGCCTGAAGCTTTCTTT. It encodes CASSLRWPEAFF.

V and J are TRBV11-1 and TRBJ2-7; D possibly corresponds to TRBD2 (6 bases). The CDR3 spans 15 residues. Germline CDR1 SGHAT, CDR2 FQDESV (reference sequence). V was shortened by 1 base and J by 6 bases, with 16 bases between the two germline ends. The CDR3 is CASSLVSGAEGEQYF. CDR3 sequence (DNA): TGTGCCAGCAGCTTAGTATCGGGAGCGGAAGGCGAGCAGTACTTC.

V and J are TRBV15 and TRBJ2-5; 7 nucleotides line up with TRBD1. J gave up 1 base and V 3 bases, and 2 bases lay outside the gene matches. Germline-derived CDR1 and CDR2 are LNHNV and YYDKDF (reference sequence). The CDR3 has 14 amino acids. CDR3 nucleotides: TGTGCCACCAGCAGTTGGGACAGCCAAGAGACCCAGTACTTC. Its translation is CATSSWDSQETQYF.

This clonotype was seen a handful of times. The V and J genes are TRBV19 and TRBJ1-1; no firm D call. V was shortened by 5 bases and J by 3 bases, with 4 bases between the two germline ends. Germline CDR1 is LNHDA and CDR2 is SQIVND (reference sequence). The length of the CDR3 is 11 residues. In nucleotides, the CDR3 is TGTGCCAGTAGTTGGGACACTGAAGCTTTCTTT. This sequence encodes CASSWDTEAFF.

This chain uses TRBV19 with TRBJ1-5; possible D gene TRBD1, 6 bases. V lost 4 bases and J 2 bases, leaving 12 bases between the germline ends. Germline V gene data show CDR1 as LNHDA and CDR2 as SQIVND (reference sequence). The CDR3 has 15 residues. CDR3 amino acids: CASSTSRQGNQPQHF. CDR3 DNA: TGTGCCAGTAGTACTTCCAGACAGGGCAATCAGCCCCAGCATTTT.

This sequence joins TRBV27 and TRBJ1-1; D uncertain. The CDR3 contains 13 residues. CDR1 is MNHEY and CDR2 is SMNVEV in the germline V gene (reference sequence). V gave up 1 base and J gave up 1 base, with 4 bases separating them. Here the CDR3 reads CASSLYENTEAFF. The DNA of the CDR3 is TGTGCCAGCAGTTTATACGAGAACACTGAAGCTTTCTTT.

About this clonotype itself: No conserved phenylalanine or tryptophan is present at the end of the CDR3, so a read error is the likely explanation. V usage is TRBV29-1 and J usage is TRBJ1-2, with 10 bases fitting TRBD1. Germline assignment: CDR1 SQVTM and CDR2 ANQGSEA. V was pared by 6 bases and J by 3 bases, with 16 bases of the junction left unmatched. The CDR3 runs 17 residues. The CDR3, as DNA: TGCAGCGTGGGTAACCGGGACAGGGGCCGAAGGGACTATGGCTACACCCTC. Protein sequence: CSVGNRDRGRRDYGYTL.

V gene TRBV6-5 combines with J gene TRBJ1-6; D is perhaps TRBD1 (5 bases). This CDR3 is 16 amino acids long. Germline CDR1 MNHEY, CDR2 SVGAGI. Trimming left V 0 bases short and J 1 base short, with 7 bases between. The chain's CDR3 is CASSYSGGSYNSPLHF. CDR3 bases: TGTGCCAGCAGTTACTCTGGGGGTTCCTATAATTCACCCCTCCACTTT.

CDR3 nucleotides: TGTGCCAGCAGTTTCGTTGCCGGGACAGGGGCTCGATTGTCCTACAATGAGCAGTTCTTC. This translates into CASSFVAGTGARLSYNEQFF. This rearrangement joins TRBV27 to TRBJ2-1; TRBD1 matches at 10 bases. The length of the CDR3 is 20 residues. The J segment lost 1 base and the V segment lost 3 bases, leaving 15 bases of the junction unmatched. Germline values: CDR1 MNHEY, CDR2 SMNVEV (reference sequence).

The chain's CDR3 is CAISEVSGRTFF. The DNA of the CDR3 is TGTGCCATCAGTGAAGTAAGCGGGAGAACGTTCTTC. The chain recombines TRBV10-3 with TRBJ2-1; TRBD2 agrees at 8 bases. The CDR3 runs 12 residues. Trimming at V came to 3 bases and at J to 15 bases, leaving 7 bases not matched to a gene. In germline, CDR1 is ENHRY, CDR2 SYGVKD.

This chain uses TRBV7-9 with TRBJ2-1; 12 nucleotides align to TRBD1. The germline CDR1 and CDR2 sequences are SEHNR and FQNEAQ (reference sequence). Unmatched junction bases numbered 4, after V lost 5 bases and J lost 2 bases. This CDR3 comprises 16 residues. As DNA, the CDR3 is TGTGCCAGCAGCCCCGGGACAGGGGGCGCCTACAATGAGCAGTTCTTC. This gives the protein CASSPGTGGAYNEQFF.

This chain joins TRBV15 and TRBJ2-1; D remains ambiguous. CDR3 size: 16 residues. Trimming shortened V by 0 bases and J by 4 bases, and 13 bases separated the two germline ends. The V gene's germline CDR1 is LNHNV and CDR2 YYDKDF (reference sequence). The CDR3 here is CATSRDMMMAYNEQFF. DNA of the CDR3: TGTGCCACCAGCAGAGATATGATGATGGCATACAATGAGCAGTTCTTC.

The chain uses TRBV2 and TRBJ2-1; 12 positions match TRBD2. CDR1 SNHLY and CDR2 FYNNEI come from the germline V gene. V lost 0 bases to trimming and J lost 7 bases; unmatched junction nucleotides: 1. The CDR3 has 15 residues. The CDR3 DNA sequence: TGTGCCAGCAGTGAAGCTACTAGCGGGAGGAATGAGCAGTTCTTC. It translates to CASSEATSGRNEQFF. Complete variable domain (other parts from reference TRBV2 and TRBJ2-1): EPEVTQTPSHQVTQMGQEVILRCVPISNHLYFYWYRQILGQKVEFLVSFYNNEISEKSEIFDDQFSVERPDGSNFTLKIRSTKLEDSAMYFCASSEATSGRNEQFFGPGTRLTVL.

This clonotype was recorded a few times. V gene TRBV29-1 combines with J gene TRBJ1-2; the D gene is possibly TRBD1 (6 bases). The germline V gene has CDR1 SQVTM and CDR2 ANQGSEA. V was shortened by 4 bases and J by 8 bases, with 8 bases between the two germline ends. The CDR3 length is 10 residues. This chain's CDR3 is CSVGQAGYTF. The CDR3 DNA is TGCAGCGTTGGACAGGCGGGCTACACCTTC.

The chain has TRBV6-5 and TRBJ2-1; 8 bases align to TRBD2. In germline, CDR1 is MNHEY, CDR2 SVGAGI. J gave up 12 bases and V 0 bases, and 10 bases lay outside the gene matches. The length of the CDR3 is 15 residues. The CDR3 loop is CASSYSDSGTPWQFF. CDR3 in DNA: TGTGCCAGCAGTTACTCGGATAGCGGGACCCCTTGGCAGTTCTTC.

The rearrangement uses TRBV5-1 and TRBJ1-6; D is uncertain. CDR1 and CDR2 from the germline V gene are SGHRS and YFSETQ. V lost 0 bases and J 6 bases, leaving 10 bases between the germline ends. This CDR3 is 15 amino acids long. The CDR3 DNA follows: TGCGCCAGCAGCTTGGATGGGCAGTCTAATTCACCCCTCCACTTT. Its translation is CASSLDGQSNSPLHF. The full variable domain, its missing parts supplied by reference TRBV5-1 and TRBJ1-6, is KAGVTQTPRYLIKTRGQQVTLSCSPISGHRSVSWYQQTPGQGLQFLFEYFSETQRNKGNFPGRFSGRQFSNSRSEMNVSTLELGDSALYLCASSLDGQSNSPLHFGNGTRLTVT.

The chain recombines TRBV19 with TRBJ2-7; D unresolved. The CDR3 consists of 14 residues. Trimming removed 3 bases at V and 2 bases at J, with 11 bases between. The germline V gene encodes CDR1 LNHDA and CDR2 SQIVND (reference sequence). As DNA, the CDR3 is TGTGCCAGTAGTATCAAAGGAACAACCTACGAGCAGTACTTC. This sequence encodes CASSIKGTTYEQYF. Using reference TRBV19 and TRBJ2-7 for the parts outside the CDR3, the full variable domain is DGGITQSPKYLFRKEGQNVTLSCEQNLNHDAMYWYRQDPGQGLRLIYYSQIVNDFQKGDIAEGYSVSREKKESFPLTVTSAQKNPTAFYLCASSIKGTTYEQYFGPGTRLTVT.

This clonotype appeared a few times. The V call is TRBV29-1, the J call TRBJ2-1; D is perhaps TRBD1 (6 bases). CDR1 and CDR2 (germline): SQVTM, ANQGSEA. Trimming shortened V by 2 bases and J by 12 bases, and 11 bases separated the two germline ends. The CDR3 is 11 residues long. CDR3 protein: CSVENQGRQFF. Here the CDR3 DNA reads TGCAGCGTTGAAAATCAGGGGCGGCAGTTCTTC.